Below, one T cell receptor (beta chain) is given with its context. V lost 3 bases to trimming and J lost 0 bases, with 12 bases between them. The CDR3 spans 15 residues. The germline V gene has CDR1 DFQATT and CDR2 SNEGSKA (reference sequence). This sample is drawn from a study of T-cell memory formation after mild COVID-19. Each CDR3 protein gets one entry after TCRdb re-called the 5' RACE reads with MiXCR. The table includes hundreds of thousands of distinct CDR3 sequences, around 25% detected once. This chain links TRBV20-1 with TRBJ1-5; D ambiguous. Input material: PBMCs or a T cell subset sorted from them (not recorded which). The sequence derives from an adult woman who had mild COVID-19 (a few samples of this study predate the infection). Cell type and time point are not known. CDR3 sequence: CSASEHLLSNQPQHF. DNA for the CDR3: TGCAGTGCTAGCGAACACCTACTTAGCAATCAGCCCCAGCATTTT.